The clone carrying this TCR beta chain has only one observation. The germline V gene has CDR1 SGHVS and CDR2 FNYEAQ. The germline V and J ends were trimmed by 5 bases and 8 bases, with 18 bases remaining between them. The CDR3 has 14 residues. Participants, about 18 to 89 years old, spanned under 30 US areas. Cohorts were determined from participant-reported clinical history. The data were obtained in a study of blood T cell repertoires in COVID-19. The overall study: From the United States, Italy and Spain came samples of acute and convalescent COVID-19.

TCRdb keeps only in-frame clones here, not all; method: immunoSEQ multiplex PCR. The data contain almost 400,000 clones, around 89% of them singletons. The clonotype comes from a young woman with acute COVID-19. The rearrangement links TRBV7-6 to TRBJ1-2; no definite D call. Source material: PBMCs or T cells enriched from blood (not recorded which). The CDR3 here is CASSPGGGSGGYTF. The DNA for the CDR3 is TGTGCCAGCAGCCCAGGAGGAGGCTCGGGGGGCTACACCTTC.